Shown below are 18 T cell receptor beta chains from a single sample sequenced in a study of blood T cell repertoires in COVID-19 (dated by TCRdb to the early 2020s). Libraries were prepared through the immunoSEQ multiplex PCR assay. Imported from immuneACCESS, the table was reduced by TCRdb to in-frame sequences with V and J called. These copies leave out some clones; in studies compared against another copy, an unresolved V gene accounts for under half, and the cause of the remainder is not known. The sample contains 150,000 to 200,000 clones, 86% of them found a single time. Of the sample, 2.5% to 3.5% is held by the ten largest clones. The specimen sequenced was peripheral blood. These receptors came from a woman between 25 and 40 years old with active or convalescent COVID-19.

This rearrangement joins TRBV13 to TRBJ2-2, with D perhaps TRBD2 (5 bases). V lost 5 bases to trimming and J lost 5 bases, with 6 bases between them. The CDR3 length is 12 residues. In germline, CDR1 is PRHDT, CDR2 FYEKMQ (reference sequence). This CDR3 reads CASSRGTGELFF. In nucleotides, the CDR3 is TGTGCCAGCAGCCGAGGGACCGGGGAGCTGTTTTTT.

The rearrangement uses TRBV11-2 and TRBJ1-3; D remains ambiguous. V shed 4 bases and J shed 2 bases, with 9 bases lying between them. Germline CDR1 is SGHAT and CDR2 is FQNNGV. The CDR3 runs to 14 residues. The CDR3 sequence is CASSYSGPGNTIYF. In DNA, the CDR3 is TGTGCCAGCAGCTACAGCGGCCCTGGAAACACCATATATTTT.

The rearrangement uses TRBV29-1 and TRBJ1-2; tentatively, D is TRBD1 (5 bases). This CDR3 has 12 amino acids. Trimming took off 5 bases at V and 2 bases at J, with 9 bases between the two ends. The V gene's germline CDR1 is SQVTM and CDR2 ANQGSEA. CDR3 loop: CSVIQENYGYTF. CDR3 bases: TGCAGCGTTATACAGGAGAACTATGGCTACACCTTC.

CDR3 protein: CASSIDDLAGGELFF. The CDR3 DNA sequence: TGTGCCAGTAGTATAGATGATCTAGCGGGCGGGGAGCTGTTTTTT. This chain connects TRBV19 to TRBJ2-2; 8 positions agree with TRBD2. V lost 0 bases, J lost 7 bases, and 4 bases stayed unmatched. The germline CDR1 and CDR2 sequences are LNHDA and SQIVND (reference sequence). The length of the CDR3 is 15 residues.

The CDR3 protein is CASSLALGGTEAFF. DNA for the CDR3: TGTGCCAGCAGCTTAGCGCTGGGAGGAACTGAAGCTTTCTTT. This chain joins TRBV7-9 and TRBJ1-1; D call uncertain. The V end lost 0 bases, the J end lost 5 bases, and 10 bases lay between the germline ends. From germline, CDR1 is SEHNR and CDR2 FQNEAQ (reference sequence). The CDR3 covers 14 residues.

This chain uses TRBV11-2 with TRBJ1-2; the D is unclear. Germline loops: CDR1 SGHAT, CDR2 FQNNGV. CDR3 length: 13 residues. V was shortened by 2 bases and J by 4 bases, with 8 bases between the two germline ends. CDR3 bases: TGTGCCAGCAGCTTATCAGGCCCCTATGGCTACACCTTC. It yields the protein CASSLSGPYGYTF.

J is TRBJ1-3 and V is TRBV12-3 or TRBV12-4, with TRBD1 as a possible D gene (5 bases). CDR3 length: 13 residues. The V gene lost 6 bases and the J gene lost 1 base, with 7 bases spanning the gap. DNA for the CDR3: TGTGCCAGCAGGGGACTTTCTGGAAACACCATATATTTT. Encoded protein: CASRGLSGNTIYF.

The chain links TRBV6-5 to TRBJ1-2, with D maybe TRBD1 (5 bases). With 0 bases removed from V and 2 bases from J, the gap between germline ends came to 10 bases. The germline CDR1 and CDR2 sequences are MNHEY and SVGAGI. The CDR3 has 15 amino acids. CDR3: CASSYSGRANYGYTF. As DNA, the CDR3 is TGTGCCAGCAGTTACTCGGGCAGGGCCAACTATGGCTACACCTTC.

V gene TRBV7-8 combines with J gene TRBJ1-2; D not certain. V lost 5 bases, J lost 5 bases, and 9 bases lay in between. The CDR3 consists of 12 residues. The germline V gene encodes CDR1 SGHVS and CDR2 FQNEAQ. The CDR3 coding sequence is TGTGCCAGCAGCCATCAGAGGTATGGCTACACCTTC. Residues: CASSHQRYGYTF.

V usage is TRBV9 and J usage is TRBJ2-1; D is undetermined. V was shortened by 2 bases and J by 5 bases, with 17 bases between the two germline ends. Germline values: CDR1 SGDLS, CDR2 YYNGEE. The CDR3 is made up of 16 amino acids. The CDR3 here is CASSVLSRVENNEQFF. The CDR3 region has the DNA TGTGCCAGCAGCGTTCTATCTCGCGTAGAAAACAATGAGCAGTTCTTC.

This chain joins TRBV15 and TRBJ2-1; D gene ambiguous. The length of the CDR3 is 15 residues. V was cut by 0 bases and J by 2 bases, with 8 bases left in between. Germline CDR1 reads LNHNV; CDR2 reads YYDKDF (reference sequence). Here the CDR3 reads CATSRDLGPYNEQFF. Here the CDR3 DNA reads TGTGCCACCAGCAGAGATCTAGGCCCCTACAATGAGCAGTTCTTC.

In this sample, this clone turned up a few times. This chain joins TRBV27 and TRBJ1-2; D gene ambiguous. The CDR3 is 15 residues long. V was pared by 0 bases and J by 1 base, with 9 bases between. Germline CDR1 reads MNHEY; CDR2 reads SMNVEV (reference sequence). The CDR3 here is CASSLSFPSNYGYTF. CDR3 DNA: TGTGCCAGCAGTTTATCGTTCCCGAGTAACTATGGCTACACCTTC.

The CDR3 loop reads CASSLQGSDSPLHF. In DNA, the CDR3 is TGTGCCAGCAGCTTACAGGGGTCGGATTCACCCCTCCACTTT. The rearrangement links TRBV3-1 (or the pseudogene TRBV3-2) to TRBJ1-6; 7 bases match TRBD1. Trimming removed 5 bases from V and 8 bases from J; junction bases left unmatched: 6. The germline gives CDR1 LGHDT, CDR2 YNNKEL (reference sequence). The CDR3 has 14 residues.

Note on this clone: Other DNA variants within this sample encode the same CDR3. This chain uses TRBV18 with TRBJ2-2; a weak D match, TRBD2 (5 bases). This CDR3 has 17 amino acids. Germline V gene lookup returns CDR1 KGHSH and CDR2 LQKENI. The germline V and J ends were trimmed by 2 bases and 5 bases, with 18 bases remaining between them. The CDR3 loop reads CASSPKGGPITTGELFF. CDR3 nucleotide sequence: TGTGCCAGCTCACCAAAGGGCGGGCCGATTACTACCGGGGAGCTGTTTTTT.

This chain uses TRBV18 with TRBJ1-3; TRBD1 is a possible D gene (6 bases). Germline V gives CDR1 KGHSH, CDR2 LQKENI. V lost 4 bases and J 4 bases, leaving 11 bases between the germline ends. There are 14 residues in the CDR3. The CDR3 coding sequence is TGTGCCAGCTCACACAGGGATAGCGGAAACACCATATATTTT. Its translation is CASSHRDSGNTIYF. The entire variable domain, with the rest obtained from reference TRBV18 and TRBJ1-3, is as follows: NAGVMQNPRHLVRRRGQEARLRCSPMKGHSHVYWYRQLPEEGLKFMVYLQKENIIDESGMPKERFSAEFPKEGPSILRIQQVVRGDSAAYFCASSHRDSGNTIYFGEGSWLTVV.

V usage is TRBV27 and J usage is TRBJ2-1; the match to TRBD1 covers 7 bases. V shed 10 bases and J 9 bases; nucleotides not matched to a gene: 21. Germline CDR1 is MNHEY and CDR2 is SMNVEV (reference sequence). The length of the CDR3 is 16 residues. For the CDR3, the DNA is TGTGCCAACAGAGATCACGGGACAGCGGTCCGGGGTGAGCAGTTCTTC. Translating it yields CANRDHGTAVRGEQFF.

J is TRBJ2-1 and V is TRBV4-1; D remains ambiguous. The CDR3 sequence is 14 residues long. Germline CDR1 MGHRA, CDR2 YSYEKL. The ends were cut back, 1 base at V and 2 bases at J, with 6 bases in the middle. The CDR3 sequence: CASSQGRTYNEQFF. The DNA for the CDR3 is TGCGCCAGCAGCCAAGGTAGAACCTACAATGAGCAGTTCTTC.

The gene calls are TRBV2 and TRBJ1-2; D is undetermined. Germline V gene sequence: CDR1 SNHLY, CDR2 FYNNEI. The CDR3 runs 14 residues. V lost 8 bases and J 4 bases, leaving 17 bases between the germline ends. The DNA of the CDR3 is TGTGCCAGCTCCCCCCGGGGATCTGGCTATGGCTACACCTTC. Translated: CASSPRGSGYGYTF.